One sample yielded the 28 T cell receptor beta chains listed below, sequenced in a study of shared clonotypes between healthy human individuals. The protocol was immunoSEQ multiplex PCR, while the TCRdb copy is restricted to in-frame clones and leaves out a portion. Of fewer than 2.5 million clones in the sample, 80% to 95% were seen once. The source material was naive CD4+ T cells from PBMCs. Subset given: CD45RA+ positively selected. These receptors came from a man in his late teens or twenties in good health. Some clones in this sample may be carry-over from other donors' samples.

The chain carries TRBV19 and TRBJ1-1; 11 bases match TRBD1. Germline-derived CDR1 and CDR2 are LNHDA and SQIVND (reference sequence). The J segment lost 10 bases and the V segment lost 2 bases, leaving 9 bases of the junction unmatched. This CDR3 contains 15 residues. The CDR3 sequence is CASSISLWGQGGAFF. For the CDR3, the DNA is TGTGCCAGTAGTATATCCCTTTGGGGACAGGGGGGAGCTTTCTTT.

V gene TRBV5-1 combines with J gene TRBJ2-2; D is uncertain. The CDR3 loop spans 15 amino acids. Germline V CDR1 and CDR2: SGHRS, YFSETQ. V shed 1 base and J shed 2 bases, with 9 bases lying between them. Written as DNA, the CDR3 is TGCGCCAGCAGCTTGTTTATCACTAACACCGGGGAGCTGTTTTTT. Residues: CASSLFITNTGELFF.

This sequence joins TRBV5-4 and TRBJ2-1; TRBD2 matches 11 bases. CDR3 length: 14 residues. V trimming: 4 bases; J trimming: 5 bases; junction bases outside the gene matches: 2. CDR1 is SGHNT and CDR2 is YYREEE in the germline V gene (reference sequence). DNA of the CDR3: TGTGCCAGCAGCCAGACTAGCGGGAACAATGAGCAGTTCTTC. It codes for CASSQTSGNNEQFF.

The chain links TRBV6-5 to TRBJ2-7, with TRBD1 matching over 11 bases. Trimming removed 7 bases from V and 3 bases from J; junction bases left unmatched: 8. Germline CDR1 MNHEY, CDR2 SVGAGI. CDR3 length equals 15 residues. For the CDR3, the DNA is TGTGCCAGCACCCCCTCGGGGACAGGGGGCTACGAGCAGTACTTC. Translated: CASTPSGTGGYEQYF.

The CDR3 spells CASSFQRAYNEQFF. DNA of the CDR3: TGTGCCAGCAGCTTCCAGCGAGCCTACAATGAGCAGTTCTTC. The chain recombines TRBV7-9 with TRBJ2-1; D is uncertain. Trimming removed 3 bases at V and 2 bases at J, with 8 bases between. The CDR3 sequence is 14 residues long. The germline V gene has CDR1 SEHNR and CDR2 FQNEAQ (reference sequence).

The chain couples TRBV5-6 to TRBJ1-2; TRBD1 aligns across 9 bases. The V segment lost 0 bases and the J segment 6 bases; nucleotides outside the gene matches: 3. The CDR3 is 14 amino acids. Germline V CDR1 and CDR2: SGHDT, YYEEEE. The CDR3 is CASSLGQGGNGYTF. In DNA, the CDR3 is TGTGCCAGCAGCTTGGGACAGGGGGGGAATGGCTACACCTTC.

This rearrangement joins TRBV11-2 to TRBJ1-1; D is undetermined. The V gene lost 2 bases and the J gene lost 1 base, with 8 bases spanning the gap. The CDR3 is 14 amino acids. The germline V gene has CDR1 SGHAT and CDR2 FQNNGV. CDR3 coding DNA: TGTGCCAGCAGCTTACGGGTGACGAACACTGAAGCTTTCTTT. This translates into CASSLRVTNTEAFF.

The chain uses TRBV27 and TRBJ1-4; D remains unclear. Germline V gene sequence: CDR1 MNHEY, CDR2 SMNVEV (reference sequence). V gave up 5 bases and J gave up 5 bases, with 15 bases separating them. The CDR3 is 15 residues long. Here the CDR3 DNA reads TGTGCCAGCAGTCCCCGTTCCAGTGGGAATGAAAAACTGTTTTTT. It translates to CASSPRSSGNEKLFF.

On this clone itself: The same CDR3 also results from other DNA sequences found in this sample. The V and J genes are TRBV6-6 and TRBJ2-7, with 9 bases fitting TRBD2. With 7 bases clipped from V and 4 bases from J, the junction kept 11 bases outside the gene matches. Germline lookup yields CDR1 MNHNY and CDR2 SVGAGI (reference sequence). The CDR3 contains 15 residues. The CDR3 region has the DNA TGTGCCAGCACCCCCGCCGCGGGAGGGAGGTACGAGCAGTACTTC. It specifies CASTPAAGGRYEQYF.

The rearrangement links TRBV6-5 to TRBJ2-2; D unresolved. From germline, CDR1 is MNHEY and CDR2 SVGAGI. The CDR3 sequence is 11 residues long. V lost 6 bases, J lost 6 bases, and 5 bases lay in between. This CDR3 reads CASRSAGELFF. CDR3 nucleotide sequence: TGTGCCAGCAGGTCCGCCGGGGAGCTGTTTTTT.

J is TRBJ1-1 and V is TRBV7-2, with a weak D call TRBD1 (6 bases). The CDR3 runs to 15 residues. The germline V gene encodes CDR1 SGHTA and CDR2 FQGNSA. The V gene lost 1 base and the J gene lost 1 base, with 10 bases spanning the gap. The CDR3 nucleotides are TGTGCCAGCAGCTTAGTAAGGGACACGAACACTGAAGCTTTCTTT. It is translated as CASSLVRDTNTEAFF.

The chain combines TRBV6-6 with TRBJ1-1; 8 nucleotides match TRBD1. V was pared by 8 bases and J by 1 base, with 9 bases of the junction left unmatched. The CDR3 extends over 15 amino acids. CDR1 is MNHNY and CDR2 is SVGAGI in the germline V gene (reference sequence). CDR3 nucleotides: TGTGCCAGCTCGATCGACAGGGGTGGGAACACTGAAGCTTTCTTT. Translating gives CASSIDRGGNTEAFF.

Remarks on this clone: This same CDR3 is encoded by further DNA sequences in the sample. J is TRBJ1-1 and V is TRBV9; 8 nucleotides align to TRBD1. The trim removed 3 bases at V and 1 base at J, leaving 2 bases unmatched. Per germline, CDR1 SGDLS and CDR2 YYNGEE. The CDR3 spans 14 residues. DNA of the CDR3: TGTGCCAGCAGCGCCGGACAGGGGAACACTGAAGCTTTCTTT. Translating it yields CASSAGQGNTEAFF. The full variable domain, with the rest looked up from reference TRBV9 and TRBJ1-1, is DSGVTQTPKHLITATGQRVTLRCSPRSGDLSVYWYQQSLDQGLQFLIQYYNGEERAKGNILERFSAQQFPDLHSELNLSSLELGDSALYFCASSAGQGNTEAFFGQGTRLTVV.

V and J are TRBV14 and TRBJ1-2; a possible D gene is TRBD1 (6 bases). This CDR3 has 16 amino acids. Germline values: CDR1 SGHDN, CDR2 FVKESK. Trimming pared 1 base from V and 4 bases from J, leaving 16 bases between. CDR3 region: CASSQVSPRTAYGYTF. The DNA of the CDR3 is TGTGCCAGCAGCCAAGTAAGCCCCAGGACAGCCTATGGCTACACCTTC.

This CDR3 reads CASSLVPGGEQFF. The CDR3, as DNA: TGCGCCAGCAGCTTGGTGCCCGGGGGCGAGCAGTTCTTC. V is TRBV5-1 and J is TRBJ2-1, with D possibly being TRBD1 or TRBD2 (6 bases each). The germline gives CDR1 SGHRS, CDR2 YFSETQ. V gave up 0 bases and J gave up 10 bases, with 11 bases separating them. The CDR3 sequence is 13 residues long.

The chain employs TRBV6-5 and TRBJ2-7; 8 nucleotides line up with TRBD2. Losses at the gene ends were 7 bases for V and 4 bases for J; bases not matched to a gene: 9. The CDR3 contains 14 residues. CDR1 MNHEY and CDR2 SVGAGI come from the germline V gene. The CDR3 DNA reads as TGTGCCAGCACCCGCAGCGGGGGCGCGTACGAGCAGTACTTC. Amino acids: CASTRSGGAYEQYF.

This clone is a singleton in its sample. The V and J genes are TRBV5-4 and TRBJ2-3, with 15 bases fitting TRBD2. CDR1 SGHNT and CDR2 YYREEE come from the germline V gene (reference sequence). The CDR3 consists of 18 residues. Trimming took 5 bases from V and 2 from J; bases not matched to a gene: 9. CDR3 sequence: CASSGLAGGLYLTDTQYF. The CDR3 DNA sequence: TGTGCCAGCAGTGGACTAGCGGGAGGGCTCTACCTCACAGATACGCAGTATTTT.

The rearrangement links TRBV2 to TRBJ2-1; 9 bases match TRBD2. The CDR3 sequence is 17 residues long. With 6 bases clipped from V and 7 bases from J, the junction kept 16 bases outside the gene matches. CDR1 is SNHLY and CDR2 is FYNNEI in the germline V gene. This CDR3 is CASRERTSVLLPNEQFF. For the CDR3, the DNA is TGTGCCAGCAGGGAAAGGACTAGCGTGCTCCTTCCAAATGAGCAGTTCTTC.

This rearrangement joins TRBV6-6 to TRBJ2-2; TRBD1 aligns across 8 bases. The V and J ends lost 6 bases and 2 bases, in that order; junction bases with no gene match: 5. Germline loops: CDR1 MNHNY, CDR2 SVGAGI (reference sequence). CDR3 length: 15 residues. The CDR3 DNA is TGTGCCAGCAGCTCGACAGGGGTCAACACCGGGGAGCTGTTTTTT. It codes for CASSSTGVNTGELFF.

A single count supports this clone. The CDR3: CASSFLSSGNTEAFF. The CDR3 coding sequence is TGTGCCAGCAGTTTCCTAAGTTCGGGGAACACTGAAGCTTTCTTT. The chain recombines TRBV28 with TRBJ1-1; D is undetermined. CDR1 MDHEN and CDR2 SYDVKM come from the germline V gene. This CDR3 contains 15 residues. V lost 3 bases to trimming and J lost 1 base, with 12 bases between them. Complete variable domain (other parts from reference TRBV28 and TRBJ1-1): DVKVTQSSRYLVKRTGEKVFLECVQDMDHENMFWYRQDPGLGLRLIYFSYDVKMKEKGDIPEGYSVSREKKERFSLILESASTNQTSMYLCASSFLSSGNTEAFFGQGTRLTVV.

J is TRBJ1-3 and V is TRBV5-1; D uncertain. The length of the CDR3 is 16 residues. Germline lookup yields CDR1 SGHRS and CDR2 YFSETQ. Trimming took 0 bases from V and 4 from J, leaving 14 bases between them. In DNA, the CDR3 is TGCGCCAGCAGCTTGGAATCCCGAAAAGGGGGAAACACCATATATTTT. This encodes CASSLESRKGGNTIYF.

Worth noting for this clone: A junction boundary mismatches the germline segment, possibly from a read error. CDR3 amino acids: CASSLGGGGETQYF. CDR3 coding DNA: TGTGCCAGCAGCCTAGGAGGGGGGGGAGAGACCCAGTACTTC. J is TRBJ2-5 and V is TRBV13, with D possibly TRBD2 on 7 matching bases. Germline CDR1 PRHDT, CDR2 FYEKMQ (reference sequence). The CDR3 runs to 14 residues.

Details on this clone: A read error may produce the germline difference seen at one junction end. The genes are TRBV25-1 and TRBJ1-4; D not resolved. The CDR3 extends over 12 amino acids. CDR1 and CDR2 from the germline V gene are MGHDK and SYGVNS. This CDR3 is CASSEGTERLFF. The DNA of the CDR3 is TGTGCCAGCAGTGAGGGCACAGAAAGACTGTTTTTT.

The gene calls are TRBV19 and TRBJ2-7; 10 bases agree with TRBD1. V lost 8 bases and J lost 3; bases outside the gene matches: 4. This CDR3 is built from 13 residues. Germline values: CDR1 LNHDA, CDR2 SQIVND (reference sequence). CDR3 amino acids: CASEGTGDYEQYF. The DNA of the CDR3 is TGTGCCAGTGAGGGGACAGGGGACTACGAGCAGTACTTC.

The V call is TRBV11-2, the J call TRBJ2-3; 10 bases line up with TRBD2. In germline, CDR1 is SGHAT, CDR2 FQNNGV. After removal of 4 bases from V and 5 bases from J, the junction contained 15 bases not matched to a gene. This CDR3 spans 18 amino acids. This CDR3 is CASSWTLGLAGAGDTQYF. In nucleotides, the CDR3 is TGTGCCAGCAGCTGGACCTTAGGGCTAGCGGGAGCCGGAGATACGCAGTATTTT.

This clone has a single count. The chain uses TRBV7-9 and TRBJ1-1; D gene ambiguous. Germline V lookup: CDR1 SEHNR, CDR2 FQNEAQ (reference sequence). The length of the CDR3 is 11 residues. V lost 6 bases to trimming and J lost 8 bases, with 10 bases between them. The CDR3 protein is CASRTGVEAFF. In nucleotides, the CDR3 is TGTGCCAGCAGAACCGGGGTCGAAGCTTTCTTT.

The rearrangement joins TRBV30 to TRBJ2-2; 10 bases align to TRBD1. The CDR3 is made up of 15 amino acids. CDR1 is GTSNPN, CDR2 SVGIG, per germline (reference sequence). V was pared by 4 bases and J by 3 bases, with 5 bases of the junction left unmatched. CDR3 sequence reads: CAWNLGTGDTGELFF. As DNA, the CDR3 is TGTGCCTGGAACCTGGGGACAGGGGACACCGGGGAGCTGTTTTTT. Drawing the rest from reference TRBV30 and TRBJ2-2, the complete variable domain is SQTIHQWPATLVQPVGSPLSLECTVEGTSNPNLYWYRQAAGRGLQLLFYSVGIGQISSEVPQNLSASRPQDRQFILSSKKLLLSDSGFYLCAWNLGTGDTGELFFGEGSRLTVL.

Concerning this clone: The same CDR3 is also encoded by other DNA sequences in this sample. The chain uses TRBV5-6 and TRBJ2-1; the D gene is possibly TRBD2 (6 bases). CDR3 length: 13 amino acids. V was shortened by 2 bases and J by 7 bases, with 10 bases between the two germline ends. Germline loops: CDR1 SGHDT, CDR2 YYEEEE. The CDR3 DNA sequence: TGTGCCAGCAGCTTAGCGGGTACGAATGAGCAGTTCTTC. Translating gives CASSLAGTNEQFF. Drawing the rest from reference TRBV5-6 and TRBJ2-1, the complete variable domain is DAGVTQSPTHLIKTRGQQVTLRCSPKSGHDTVSWYQQALGQGPQFIFQYYEEEERQRGNFPDRFSGHQFPNYSSELNVNALLLGDSALYLCASSLAGTNEQFFGPGTRLTVL.